This T cell receptor beta chain was documented in a study of identical twins. The V gene's germline CDR1 is SGHNT and CDR2 YENEEA. The V and J ends lost 1 base and 7 bases, in that order; junction bases with no gene match: 9. The CDR3 runs to 18 residues. TCRdb called the 5' RACE reads again in MiXCR, with one record for every CDR3 protein. The table has about 1.7 million distinct CDR3 sequences, 32% seen once; the top ten hold approximately 0.25%. There are a few counts of this clonotype. What it binds is not known. Study conclusions and caveats: Beta out-of-frame sequences displayed a weaker excess of sharing between twins. Modelling approaches yielded underestimates of out-of-frame TCR alpha sharing between monozygotic twins. For cord blood, abundant beta clonotypes had fewer insertions, unlike memory repertoires, which showed none.

Source material: cord blood. The TCR comes from a newborn girl in good health. This chain uses TRBV11-3 with TRBJ2-1; TRBD2 agrees at 14 bases. The CDR3 reads CASSLGKTGTSGRNEQFF. The CDR3, as DNA: TGTGCCAGCAGCTTAGGGAAAACCGGGACTAGCGGGAGAAATGAGCAGTTCTTC. Drawing the rest from reference TRBV11-3 and TRBJ2-1, the complete variable domain is EAGVVQSPRYKIIEKKQPVAFWCNPISGHNTLYWYLQNLGQGPELLIRYENEEAVDDSQLPKDRFSAERLKGVDSTLKIQPAELGDSAVYLCASSLGKTGTSGRNEQFFGPGTRLTVL.